This note documents a single TCR beta chain sequence. Its antigen is unknown. These gene names are mouse names. The read ends 1 residue early relative to the CDR3; the germline J gene fills the gap. Profiling relied on immunoSEQ multiplex PCR, and the TCRdb table lists in-frame clones only, not all of them. This table has about 48,000 clones, around 70% appearing once. V trimming: 3 bases; J trimming: 2 bases; junction bases outside the gene matches: 3. Germline V gene sequence: CDR1 LGHNA, CDR2 YSYQKL. The CDR3 extends over 16 amino acids. The sample originates from a study of tissue T cells after allogeneic stem cell transplantation. Study-level results: Shared clones across patients were few; motif clustering revealed tissue-specific shared signatures.

The chain uses TRBV2 and TRBJ2-2; 10 bases fit TRBD2. The material sequenced was sorted cells pooled from one or two spleens. The clonotype comes from a pool of C57BL/6 mice in good health. Incomplete CDR3 DNA: TGTGCCAGCAGCCAGCCGGGACTGGGGAACACCGGGCAGCTCTAC. The encoded protein is CASSQPGLGNTGQLY. The whole CDR3 protein is CASSQPGLGNTGQLYF.